This section outlines one T cell receptor beta chain sequence together with its context. Its target is unknown. This CDR3 has 13 residues. Trimming cost V 6 bases and J 3 bases, with 6 bases left between them. CDR1 is MNHEY, CDR2 SMNVEV, per germline (reference sequence). This sample was included in a study of OX40 agonist ivuxolimab in advanced cancers. Points from the study as a whole: Doses of 0.1 to 3.0 mg/kg were accompanied by clonal expansion of CD4+ and CD8+ blood T cells by week 6.

Libraries were prepared by immunoSEQ multiplex PCR; TCRdb keeps only in-frame clonotypes and omits some of them. The table records 90,000 to 100,000 clones, 80% to 90% of them present only once. This sample comprised CD4+ or CD8+ T cells sorted from blood, obtained in a trial of the OX40 agonist ivuxolimab. The origin of this receptor is an adult with an advanced solid tumor such as melanoma, head and neck, liver or kidney cancer. J is TRBJ2-6 and V is TRBV27, with D unclear. CDR3 DNA sequence: TGTGCCAGCAGGCTCCTTGGGGCCAACGTCCTGACTTTC. It specifies CASRLLGANVLTF.